The rows below give T cell receptor beta chains drawn from one sample of a study of control samples from healthy donors and cancer patients. Method: immunoSEQ multiplex PCR; TCRdb's copy keeps in-frame clones and lacks some. The sample comprises 90,000 to 100,000 clones, about 88% of which are singletons, and around an eighth rests with the top ten. Sequenced sample: blood. These receptors were collected from a woman between 65 and 79 years old in good health. CDR3s include the opening cysteine and the closing phenylalanine or tryptophan. Each record gives: J gene, V gene, D gene, clone size, CDR3 protein, CDR3 DNA. D genes are given only for firm matches. Clone size is not always given. Where it is, it says once, few, many or a class for expanded clones.

J gene: TRBJ2-2
V gene: TRBV5-6
D gene: TRBD1
clone size: .
CDR3 protein: CASTSGQGNTGELFF
CDR3 DNA: TGTGCCAGCACCTCGGGACAGGGTAACACCGGGGAGCTGTTTTTT

J gene: TRBJ1-1
V gene: TRBV5-4
D gene: .
clone size: .
CDR3 protein: CASSLLRGGNTEAFF
CDR3 DNA: TGTGCCAGCAGCTTGCTGAGGGGGGGGAACACTGAAGCTTTCTTT

J gene: TRBJ1-1
V gene: TRBV12-3/TRBV12-4
D gene: .
clone size: .
CDR3 protein: CASTVENTEAFF
CDR3 DNA: TGTGCCAGCACCGTGGAGAACACTGAAGCTTTCTTT

J gene: TRBJ1-2
V gene: TRBV14
D gene: .
clone size: .
CDR3 protein: CASSQDLEGFKRYTF
CDR3 DNA: TGTGCCAGCAGCCAAGATTTGGAGGGGTTCAAACGGTACACCTTC

J gene: TRBJ1-2
V gene: TRBV7-9
D gene: TRBD1
clone size: many
CDR3 protein: CASTPRQGSPYGYTF
CDR3 DNA: TGTGCCAGCACCCCAAGACAGGGTAGTCCTTATGGCTACACCTTC

J gene: TRBJ2-5
V gene: TRBV2
D gene: .
clone size: .
CDR3 protein: CASSVWADETQYF
CDR3 DNA: TGTGCCAGCAGTGTATGGGCCGATGAGACCCAGTACTTC

J gene: TRBJ2-5
V gene: TRBV12-3/TRBV12-4
D gene: .
clone size: .
CDR3 protein: CASSLDQFLTQYF
CDR3 DNA: TGTGCCAGCAGTTTAGACCAATTTCTAACCCAGTACTTC

J gene: TRBJ1-3
V gene: TRBV27
D gene: .
clone size: once
CDR3 protein: CASSFVVGDTIYF
CDR3 DNA: TGTGCCAGCAGTTTTGTGGTCGGGGACACCATATATTTT

J gene: TRBJ2-7
V gene: TRBV7-8
D gene: TRBD1
clone size: few
CDR3 protein: CASSPLGTDYEQYF
CDR3 DNA: TGTGCCAGCAGCCCCTTAGGGACAGACTACGAGCAGTACTTC

J gene: TRBJ2-7
V gene: TRBV24-1
D gene: TRBD1
clone size: .
CDR3 protein: CATSDRDSRSVYEQYF
CDR3 DNA: TGTGCCACCAGTGATAGGGACAGTCGATCGGTCTACGAGCAGTACTTC

J gene: TRBJ1-6
V gene: TRBV6-5
D gene: TRBD1
clone size: .
CDR3 protein: CASRGTGVNSPLHF
CDR3 DNA: TGTGCCAGCAGAGGGACAGGGGTAAATTCACCCCTCCACTTT

J gene: TRBJ1-1
V gene: TRBV20-1
D gene: .
clone size: once
CDR3 protein: CSASRAENRAFF
CDR3 DNA: TGCAGTGCCAGTCGGGCCGAGAATAGGGCTTTCTTT

J gene: TRBJ1-2
V gene: TRBV2
D gene: TRBD1
clone size: .
CDR3 protein: CASSLQGAAYGYTF
CDR3 DNA: TGTGCCAGCAGTCTACAGGGGGCAGCCTATGGCTACACCTTC

J gene: TRBJ1-6
V gene: TRBV19
D gene: TRBD1
clone size: .
CDR3 protein: CASSSPPGTGNNSPLHF
CDR3 DNA: TGTGCCAGTAGCTCCCCTCCCGGGACAGGGAACAATTCACCCCTCCACTTT

J gene: TRBJ1-2
V gene: TRBV5-1
D gene: TRBD1
clone size: .
CDR3 protein: CASSLGTGTYGYTF
CDR3 DNA: TGCGCCAGCAGCTTGGGGACAGGGACCTATGGCTACACCTTC

J gene: TRBJ2-5
V gene: TRBV2
D gene: TRBD2
clone size: few
CDR3 protein: CASSEPSGQETQYF
CDR3 DNA: TGTGCCAGCAGTGAACCTAGCGGGCAAGAGACCCAGTACTTC

J gene: TRBJ1-3
V gene: TRBV18
D gene: .
clone size: .
CDR3 protein: CASSPRQASSGNTIYF
CDR3 DNA: TGTGCCAGCTCACCACGGCAGGCCAGCTCTGGAAACACCATATATTTT

J gene: TRBJ1-2
V gene: TRBV10-3
D gene: .
clone size: .
CDR3 protein: CAISEGPNYGYTF
CDR3 DNA: TGTGCCATCAGTGAGGGACCTAACTATGGCTACACCTTC

J gene: TRBJ1-2
V gene: TRBV5-1
D gene: TRBD1
clone size: .
CDR3 protein: CASSNLQGNYGYTF
CDR3 DNA: TGCGCCAGCAGCAACTTACAGGGGAACTATGGCTACACCTTC

J gene: TRBJ2-5
V gene: TRBV7-7
D gene: TRBD2
clone size: .
CDR3 protein: CASSPLGGSGGAPETQYF
CDR3 DNA: TGTGCTAGCAGCCCTCTAGGAGGTAGCGGGGGGGCCCCCGAGACCCAGTACTTC

J gene: TRBJ1-2
V gene: TRBV2
D gene: .
clone size: .
CDR3 protein: CASSEANRPRTGYTF
CDR3 DNA: TGTGCCAGCAGTGAAGCAAATCGTCCCAGGACTGGCTACACCTTC

J gene: TRBJ2-7
V gene: TRBV3-1/TRBV3-2
D gene: .
clone size: .
CDR3 protein: CASSQGPPNSYEQYF
CDR3 DNA: TGTGCCAGCAGCCAGGGACCACCTAACTCCTACGAGCAGTACTTC

J gene: TRBJ1-4
V gene: TRBV29-1
D gene: .
clone size: .
CDR3 protein: CSVVEGEKLFF
CDR3 DNA: TGCAGCGTTGTCGAGGGAGAAAAACTGTTTTTT

J gene: TRBJ2-3
V gene: TRBV3-1/TRBV3-2
D gene: TRBD2
clone size: .
CDR3 protein: CASSQDGSGVTDTQYF
CDR3 DNA: TGTGCCAGCAGCCAAGATGGAAGCGGGGTCACAGATACGCAGTATTTT

J gene: TRBJ1-1
V gene: TRBV19
D gene: .
clone size: .
CDR3 protein: CASSIGGDTEAFF
CDR3 DNA: TGTGCCAGTAGTATTGGGGGGGACACTGAAGCTTTCTTT

J gene: TRBJ1-2
V gene: TRBV9
D gene: .
clone size: .
CDR3 protein: CASSPRENYGYTF
CDR3 DNA: TGTGCCAGCAGCCCCCGAGAGAACTATGGCTACACCTTC

J gene: TRBJ2-2
V gene: TRBV3-1/TRBV3-2
D gene: TRBD2
clone size: .
CDR3 protein: CASSKLAGGPAGELFF
CDR3 DNA: TGTGCCAGCAGCAAACTAGCGGGGGGGCCCGCCGGGGAGCTGTTTTTT

J gene: TRBJ2-6
V gene: TRBV30
D gene: .
clone size: .
CDR3 protein: CAWSVKTGGTGANVLTF
CDR3 DNA: TGTGCCTGGAGTGTGAAGACAGGCGGTACTGGGGCCAACGTCCTGACTTTC

J gene: TRBJ1-2
V gene: TRBV30
D gene: TRBD1
clone size: .
CDR3 protein: CAWSRDRGHGGYTF
CDR3 DNA: TGTGCCTGGAGTAGAGACAGGGGGCATGGAGGCTACACCTTC

J gene: TRBJ2-1
V gene: TRBV1
D gene: .
clone size: .
CDR3 protein: CTSSRRLVSEQFF
CDR3 DNA: TGCACCAGCAGCCGCCGACTAGTTAGTGAGCAGTTCTTC

J gene: TRBJ2-5
V gene: TRBV19
D gene: TRBD1
clone size: .
CDR3 protein: CAGRSTGQGPKTQYF
CDR3 DNA: TGTGCCGGAAGGAGCACGGGACAGGGGCCCAAGACCCAGTACTTC

J gene: TRBJ2-1
V gene: TRBV19
D gene: TRBD2
clone size: .
CDR3 protein: CASSIGTSRDEQFF
CDR3 DNA: TGTGCCAGTAGTATCGGGACTAGCCGGGACGAGCAGTTCTTC

J gene: TRBJ2-3
V gene: TRBV20-1
D gene: .
clone size: .
CDR3 protein: CSVRDGTGTDTQYF
CDR3 DNA: TGCAGTGTTCGTGACGGGACTGGCACAGATACGCAGTATTTT

J gene: TRBJ1-5
V gene: TRBV15
D gene: .
clone size: .
CDR3 protein: CATSRVPLSLGNQPQHF
CDR3 DNA: TGTGCCACCAGCAGAGTTCCGCTGTCCCTGGGCAATCAGCCCCAGCATTTT

J gene: TRBJ2-3
V gene: TRBV9
D gene: .
clone size: .
CDR3 protein: CASSVVSGGTDTQYF
CDR3 DNA: TGTGCCAGCAGCGTAGTGTCGGGAGGCACAGATACGCAGTATTTT

J gene: TRBJ1-3
V gene: TRBV7-8
D gene: .
clone size: .
CDR3 protein: CASSQSGGVSGNTIYF
CDR3 DNA: TGTGCCAGCAGCCAAAGCGGCGGCGTTTCTGGAAACACCATATATTTT

J gene: TRBJ1-6
V gene: TRBV6-4
D gene: .
clone size: once
CDR3 protein: CASSLEENSPLHF
CDR3 DNA: TGTGCCAGCAGTCTCGAGGAGAACTCACCCCTCCACTTT